Below, one T cell receptor (beta chain) is given with its context. Its antigen remains undetermined. One base away there is no much larger clone; base qualities are not given. The data originate from a study of blood T cell repertoires in COVID-19 (TCRdb year 2020). Background for the entire study: The collaborator samples originated in the United States, Italy and Spain and spanned the acute and convalescent phases of COVID-19. HLA class I and class II types, where available, came from metadata supplied by the sample provider rather than from assay-based typing. Subjects who had been exposed to COVID-19, were actively infected with it, or had recovered from it provided the deeply sampled blood TCRbeta repertoires that made up the dataset. The repertoires were released in a freely available public database meant as a resource for research on the immune response to SARS-CoV-2. The samples were drawn from the first 160 participants of the ongoing ImmuneRACE study and from more than 1,000 subjects provided by 6 global collaborators. The material from the prospective study consisted of cDNA or gDNA derived from T cells, B-cell-depleted T cells, or PBMCs. The sample metadata nearly always contained a de-identified subject ID, COVID-19 status, age in years and sex. The investigation overall reported the following: The quantity of clinical and demographic metadata differed by source and by participant and was supplied without curation.

The immunoSEQ Assay, a bias-controlled multiplex PCR, was used to amplify TCRbeta CDR3 regions from genomic DNA. Regarding the original processing steps: The number of nucleated cells in each sample was estimated from the amplification of reference gene primers within the assay. To quantify the absolute abundance of each unique TCRbeta CDR3 rearrangement, sequence reads were collapsed and filtered. For each sample, productive Simpson clonality was calculated as the square root of Simpson's diversity index over productive rearrangements. The table comes from immuneACCESS by way of TCRdb, which keeps in-frame sequences with V and J called. Part of the clones is missing from these tables; in studies checked, under half for an unresolved V gene and the rest for unknown reasons. Clonal size and the V and J genes are those of that table, whereas D and trimming came from the DNA. The sample includes 84,000 or so clones, with approximately 82% observed a single time. Clones ranked in the top ten supply 1.2% of the sample.

Collaborating institutions collected whole blood in K2EDTA tubes following their own protocols. Collaborator samples were shipped for TCRbeta analysis as frozen whole blood, isolated PBMCs, or DNA extracted from either sample type. The junction shows trimming of 1 base on V and 1 base on J, plus 7 bases between the germline ends. The germline V gene yields KGHSH for CDR1 and LQKENI for CDR2. Counted from cysteine to phenylalanine, this CDR3 has 14 amino acids. CDR3 DNA is the only sequence kept; it has 42 bases, read in frame from the first base. The source material was peripheral blood. Recombination linked TRBV18 to TRBJ1-1, with no confident D gene call. This TCR came from a woman aged 80 or older with acute or convalescent COVID-19. CDR3 protein: CASSPQHQNTEAFF. The DNA sequence is TGTGCCAGCTCACCACAACACCAGAACACTGAAGCTTTCTTT.